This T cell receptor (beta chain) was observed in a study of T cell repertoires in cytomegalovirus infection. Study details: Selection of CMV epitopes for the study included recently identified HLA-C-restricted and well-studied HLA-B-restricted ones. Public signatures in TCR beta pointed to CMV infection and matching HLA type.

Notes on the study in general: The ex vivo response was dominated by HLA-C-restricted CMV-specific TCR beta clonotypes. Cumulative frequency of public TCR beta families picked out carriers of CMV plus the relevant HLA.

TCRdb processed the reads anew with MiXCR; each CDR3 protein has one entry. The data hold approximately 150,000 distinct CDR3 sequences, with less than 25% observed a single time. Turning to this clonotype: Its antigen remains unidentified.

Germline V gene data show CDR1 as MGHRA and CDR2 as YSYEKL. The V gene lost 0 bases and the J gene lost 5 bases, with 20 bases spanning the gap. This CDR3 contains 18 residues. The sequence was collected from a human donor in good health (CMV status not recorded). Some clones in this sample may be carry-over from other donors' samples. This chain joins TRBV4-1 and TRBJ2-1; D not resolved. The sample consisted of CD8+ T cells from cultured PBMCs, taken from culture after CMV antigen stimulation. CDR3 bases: TGCGCCAGCAGCCAAGATATTCCGGGCTCCGCAAGTAACAATGAGCAGTTCTTC. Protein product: CASSQDIPGSASNNEQFF.